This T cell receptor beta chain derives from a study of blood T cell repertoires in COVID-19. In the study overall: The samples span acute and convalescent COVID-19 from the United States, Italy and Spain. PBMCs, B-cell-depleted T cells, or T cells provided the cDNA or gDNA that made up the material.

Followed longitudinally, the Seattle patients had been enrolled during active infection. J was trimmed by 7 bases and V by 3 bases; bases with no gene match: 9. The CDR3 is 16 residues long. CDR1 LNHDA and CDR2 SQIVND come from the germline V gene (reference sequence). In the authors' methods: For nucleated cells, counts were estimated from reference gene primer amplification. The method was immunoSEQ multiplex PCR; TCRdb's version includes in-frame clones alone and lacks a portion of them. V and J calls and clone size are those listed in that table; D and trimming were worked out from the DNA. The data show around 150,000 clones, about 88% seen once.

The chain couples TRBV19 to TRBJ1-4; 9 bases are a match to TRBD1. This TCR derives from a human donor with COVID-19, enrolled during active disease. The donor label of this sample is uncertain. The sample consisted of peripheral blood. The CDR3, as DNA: TGTGCCAGTAGTATCGGCTACAGGGGGCAGCGTGAAAAACTGTTTTTT. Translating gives CASSIGYRGQREKLFF.